This TCR beta chain emerged from a study of shared clonotypes between healthy human individuals. Study observations and caveats: Among donors, sharing of clonotypes was expected to be affected by sequencing depth.

The protocol was immunoSEQ multiplex PCR, while the TCRdb copy is restricted to in-frame clones and leaves out a portion. The sample holds over 850,000 clones, roughly 74% seen once. A word on this clone: Its antigen remains unidentified. This CDR3 is also generated by other DNA sequences in the sample.

The CDR3 contains 14 residues. The V gene lost 2 bases and the J gene lost 8 bases, with 13 bases spanning the gap. The germline V gene encodes CDR1 SGDLS and CDR2 YYNGEE. This chain links TRBV9 with TRBJ1-4; D is perhaps TRBD1 (6 bases). The sequence was obtained from a man between 18 and 35 years old in good health. Some clones in this sample may be carry-over from other donors' samples. The sample consisted of memory CD4+ T cells from PBMCs. Described subset: CD45RA-negative fraction. CDR3 protein: CASSVGRGNEKLFF. In DNA, the CDR3 is TGTGCCAGCAGCGTCGGCAGGGGTAACGAAAAACTGTTTTTT.